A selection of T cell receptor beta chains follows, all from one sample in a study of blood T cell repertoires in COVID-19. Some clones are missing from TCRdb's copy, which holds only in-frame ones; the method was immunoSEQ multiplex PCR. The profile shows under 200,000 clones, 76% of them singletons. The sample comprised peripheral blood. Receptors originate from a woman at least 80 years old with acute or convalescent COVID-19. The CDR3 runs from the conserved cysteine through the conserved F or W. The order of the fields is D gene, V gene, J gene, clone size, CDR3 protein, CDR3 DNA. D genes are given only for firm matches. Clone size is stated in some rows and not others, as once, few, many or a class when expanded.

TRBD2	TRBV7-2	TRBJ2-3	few	CASSLRSGGPTDTQYF	TGTGCCAGCAGCTTACGGAGCGGGGGGCCTACAGATACGCAGTATTTT
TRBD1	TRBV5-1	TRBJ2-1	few	CASSLETGGVRNEQFF	TGCGCCAGCAGCTTGGAGACAGGGGGAGTAAGGAATGAGCAGTTCTTC
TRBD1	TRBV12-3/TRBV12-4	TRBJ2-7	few	CASTPGQGHEQYF	TGTGCCAGCACTCCGGGACAGGGCCACGAGCAGTACTTC
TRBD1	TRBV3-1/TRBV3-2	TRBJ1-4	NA	CASSQGEGQGGKLFF	TGTGCCAGCAGCCAGGGCGAGGGACAGGGGGGAAAACTGTTTTTT
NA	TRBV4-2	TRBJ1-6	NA	CASSQVLMGGGVYNSPLHF	TGTGCCAGCAGCCAAGTCCTGATGGGGGGTGGCGTCTATAATTCACCCCTCCACTTT
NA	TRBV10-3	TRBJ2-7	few	CAIGATYEQYF	TGTGCCATCGGGGCCACGTACGAGCAGTACTTC
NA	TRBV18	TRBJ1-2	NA	CASSPPGPQGHGYTF	TGTGCCAGCTCACCACCGGGGCCCCAAGGCCATGGCTACACCTTC
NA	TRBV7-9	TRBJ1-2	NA	CASSLTPPRGAYGYTF	TGTGCCAGCAGCTTAACCCCACCCCGGGGGGCCTATGGCTACACCTTC
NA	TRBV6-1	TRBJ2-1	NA	CASSAPGLQTYNEQFF	TGTGCCAGCAGTGCCCCGGGACTCCAAACCTACAATGAGCAGTTCTTC
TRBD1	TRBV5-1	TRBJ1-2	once	CASSSQGQLNYGYTF	TGCGCCAGCAGCTCTCAGGGACAGTTAAACTATGGCTACACCTTC